The 17 T cell receptor beta chains reported below all come from one sample, sequenced in a study of T cell responses to AZD1222 COVID-19 vaccine (TCRdb year 2021). Library preparation was by the immunoSEQ multiplex PCR assay. Drawn from immuneACCESS, this table holds only the in-frame rearrangements with V and J called that TCRdb kept. Clones are partly lost; checked studies trace under half to an unresolved V gene and leave the rest unexplained. The sample profile shows 180,000 or so clones; 85% to 95% of them were found once. Approximately 0.64% of the sample is taken by the ten largest. This sample's time point label indicates: baseline before first vaccination. Sequenced here: peripheral blood, sampled on day 0 of AZD1222 vaccination. Receptors originate from an adult in good health.

V usage is TRBV3-1 (or the pseudogene TRBV3-2) and J usage is TRBJ2-1; D gene unclear. The germline V gene has CDR1 LGHDT and CDR2 YNNKEL (reference sequence). The V end lost 3 bases, the J end lost 8 bases, and 11 bases lay between the germline ends. The CDR3 consists of 13 residues. Here the CDR3 reads CASSQPVFDEQFF. CDR3 DNA sequence: TGTGCCAGCAGCCAGCCGGTCTTCGATGAGCAGTTCTTC.

The V call is TRBV21-1, the J call TRBJ1-5; no DNA check was done on the table's D call, TRBD1. TRBV21-1 has pseudogene status. This CDR3 is 15 amino acids long. CDR3: CASNGTAYSNQPQHF. The CDR3 DNA sequence: TGTGCCAGCAACGGGACAGCCTATAGCAATCAGCCCCAGCATTTT.

This clone has only one observation. V is TRBV6-1 and J is TRBJ1-1, with D possibly matching TRBD1 (6 bases). Germline V gene lookup returns CDR1 MNHNS and CDR2 SASEGT. This CDR3 has 15 amino acids. Between the trimmed V and J ends, which lost 1 base and 5 bases, there was a span of 14 bases. The CDR3 is CASSEGWITGTEAFF. CDR3 bases: TGTGCCAGCAGTGAAGGATGGATCACAGGGACTGAAGCTTTCTTT.

This chain joins TRBV30 and TRBJ1-2; D is possibly TRBD1 (5 bases). The germline V gene encodes CDR1 GTSNPN and CDR2 SVGIG (reference sequence). Trimming stripped 0 bases from V and 3 bases from J, with 14 bases between. The CDR3 is 15 amino acids. CDR3 sequence (DNA): TGTGCCTGGAGTGTATGGGGCAGGCGGGACTATGGCTACACCTTC. Protein: CAWSVWGRRDYGYTF.

This chain uses TRBV28 with TRBJ1-5, with 9 nucleotides matching TRBD1. V lost 6 bases to trimming and J lost 2 bases; unmatched junction nucleotides: 5. CDR3 length: 15 amino acids. In germline, CDR1 is MDHEN, CDR2 SYDVKM. The DNA of the CDR3 is TGTGCCAGCAGGGGGACAGGGATGGGCAATCAGCCCCAGCATTTT. Its translation: CASRGTGMGNQPQHF.

The chain employs TRBV4-1 and TRBJ2-2; D perhaps matches TRBD2 (6 bases). The CDR3 consists of 15 residues. Germline V gene sequence: CDR1 MGHRA, CDR2 YSYEKL. V lost 1 base, J lost 4 bases, and 10 bases lay in between. The CDR3 protein is CASSQGGRSTGELFF. For the CDR3, the DNA is TGCGCCAGCAGCCAAGGAGGGAGGAGCACCGGGGAGCTGTTTTTT.

The chain couples TRBV18 to TRBJ2-2; D possibly corresponds to TRBD2 (6 bases). The V and J ends lost 4 bases and 3 bases respectively, with 15 bases between them. This CDR3 comprises 16 residues. CDR1 and CDR2 (germline): KGHSH, LQKENI. The CDR3: CASSRVGSPDTGELFF. CDR3 DNA: TGTGCCAGCTCACGTGTCGGGAGCCCCGACACCGGGGAGCTGTTTTTT.

The chain combines TRBV4-1 with TRBJ1-1, with TRBD1 as a possible D gene (5 bases). V was pared by 1 base and J by 5 bases, with 14 bases between. This CDR3 is 15 amino acids long. Germline V lookup: CDR1 MGHRA, CDR2 YSYEKL. The CDR3 here is CASSQVVGEETEAFF. The DNA for the CDR3 is TGCGCCAGCAGCCAAGTAGTAGGGGAGGAGACTGAAGCTTTCTTT.

V is TRBV4-1 and J is TRBJ1-2; perhaps TRBD1 as D (5 bases). The V gene's germline CDR1 is MGHRA and CDR2 YSYEKL. Trimming stripped 0 bases from V and 4 bases from J, with 18 bases between. CDR3 length: 17 amino acids. The CDR3 reads CASSQDLRSREFYGYTF. The CDR3 DNA is TGCGCCAGCAGCCAAGATCTGAGGTCCAGGGAGTTCTATGGCTACACCTTC.

The chain is built from TRBV3-1 (or the pseudogene TRBV3-2) and TRBJ2-7, with TRBD1 as a possible D gene (6 bases). Trimming removed 0 bases from V and 5 bases from J, with 14 bases in between. The CDR3 is 15 amino acids. Germline values: CDR1 LGHDT, CDR2 YNNKEL (reference sequence). The CDR3 nucleotides read TGTGCCAGCAGCCAAGATTTCAGGGGTACCCACGAGCAGTACTTC. Protein sequence: CASSQDFRGTHEQYF.

The chain links TRBV6-5 to TRBJ1-6; tentatively, D is TRBD1 (5 bases). Per germline, CDR1 MNHEY and CDR2 SVGAGI. This CDR3 is built from 14 residues. Trimming pared 6 bases from V and 7 bases from J, leaving 13 bases between. The CDR3 nucleotides read TGTGCCAGCAGCATCCAAGACAGCAATTCACCCCTCCACTTT. It translates to CASSIQDSNSPLHF.

The chain is built from TRBV9 and TRBJ2-1, with D hard to call. Trimming pared 3 bases from V and 9 bases from J, leaving 16 bases between. Looked up from germline, CDR1 is SGDLS and CDR2 is YYNGEE. This CDR3 spans 14 amino acids. DNA of the CDR3: TGTGCCAGCAGCGCCCCGCTGTCCTCAGGTGAGCAGTTCTTC. It codes for CASSAPLSSGEQFF.

The CDR3: CATSGWTSGRRPAYNEQFF. CDR3 DNA: TGTGCCACCAGTGGTTGGACTAGCGGGAGACGACCCGCCTACAATGAGCAGTTCTTC. The J gene is TRBJ2-1, the V gene TRBV24-1, with 13 bases lining up with TRBD2. CDR3 length: 19 residues. CDR1 KGHDR and CDR2 SFDVKD come from the germline V gene. V dropped 5 bases and J dropped 2; count of bases not matched to a gene: 11.

This chain links TRBV7-6 with TRBJ2-5; no firm D call. Germline V gene data show CDR1 as SGHVS and CDR2 as FNYEAQ. This CDR3 is built from 15 residues. V lost 3 bases to trimming and J lost 2 bases, with 13 bases between them. In nucleotides, the CDR3 is TGTGCCAGCAGCTTGACGTATTCGCAGCAAGAGACCCAGTACTTC. Translated: CASSLTYSQQETQYF.

The V gene is TRBV27, the J gene TRBJ2-7, with 9 bases that match TRBD1. The CDR3 loop spans 14 amino acids. CDR1 and CDR2 (germline): MNHEY, SMNVEV (reference sequence). V was clipped by 4 bases and J by 4 bases; unmatched bases: 5. CDR3 in DNA: TGTGCCAGCAGTTCCGACAGGGGGATATACGAGCAGTACTTC. As protein: CASSSDRGIYEQYF.

This sequence joins TRBV13 and TRBJ1-4; the D gene is possibly TRBD1 (5 bases). Germline V gives CDR1 PRHDT, CDR2 FYEKMQ (reference sequence). CDR3 size: 14 residues. Between the trimmed V and J ends, which lost 2 bases and 8 bases, there was a span of 12 bases. The CDR3 nucleotides are TGTGCCAGCAGCTTAAGGGGTTCCGCGGAAAAACTGTTTTTT. Its translation: CASSLRGSAEKLFF.

This chain connects TRBV5-4 to TRBJ2-7, with D perhaps matching TRBD2 (6 bases). The V and J ends lost 4 bases and 6 bases respectively, with 17 bases between them. The CDR3 has 14 amino acids. Germline V CDR1 and CDR2: SGHNT, YYREEE (reference sequence). CDR3 residues: CASSVDAVAVEQYF. The CDR3 DNA follows: TGTGCCAGCAGCGTCGACGCTGTAGCGGTCGAGCAGTACTTC.